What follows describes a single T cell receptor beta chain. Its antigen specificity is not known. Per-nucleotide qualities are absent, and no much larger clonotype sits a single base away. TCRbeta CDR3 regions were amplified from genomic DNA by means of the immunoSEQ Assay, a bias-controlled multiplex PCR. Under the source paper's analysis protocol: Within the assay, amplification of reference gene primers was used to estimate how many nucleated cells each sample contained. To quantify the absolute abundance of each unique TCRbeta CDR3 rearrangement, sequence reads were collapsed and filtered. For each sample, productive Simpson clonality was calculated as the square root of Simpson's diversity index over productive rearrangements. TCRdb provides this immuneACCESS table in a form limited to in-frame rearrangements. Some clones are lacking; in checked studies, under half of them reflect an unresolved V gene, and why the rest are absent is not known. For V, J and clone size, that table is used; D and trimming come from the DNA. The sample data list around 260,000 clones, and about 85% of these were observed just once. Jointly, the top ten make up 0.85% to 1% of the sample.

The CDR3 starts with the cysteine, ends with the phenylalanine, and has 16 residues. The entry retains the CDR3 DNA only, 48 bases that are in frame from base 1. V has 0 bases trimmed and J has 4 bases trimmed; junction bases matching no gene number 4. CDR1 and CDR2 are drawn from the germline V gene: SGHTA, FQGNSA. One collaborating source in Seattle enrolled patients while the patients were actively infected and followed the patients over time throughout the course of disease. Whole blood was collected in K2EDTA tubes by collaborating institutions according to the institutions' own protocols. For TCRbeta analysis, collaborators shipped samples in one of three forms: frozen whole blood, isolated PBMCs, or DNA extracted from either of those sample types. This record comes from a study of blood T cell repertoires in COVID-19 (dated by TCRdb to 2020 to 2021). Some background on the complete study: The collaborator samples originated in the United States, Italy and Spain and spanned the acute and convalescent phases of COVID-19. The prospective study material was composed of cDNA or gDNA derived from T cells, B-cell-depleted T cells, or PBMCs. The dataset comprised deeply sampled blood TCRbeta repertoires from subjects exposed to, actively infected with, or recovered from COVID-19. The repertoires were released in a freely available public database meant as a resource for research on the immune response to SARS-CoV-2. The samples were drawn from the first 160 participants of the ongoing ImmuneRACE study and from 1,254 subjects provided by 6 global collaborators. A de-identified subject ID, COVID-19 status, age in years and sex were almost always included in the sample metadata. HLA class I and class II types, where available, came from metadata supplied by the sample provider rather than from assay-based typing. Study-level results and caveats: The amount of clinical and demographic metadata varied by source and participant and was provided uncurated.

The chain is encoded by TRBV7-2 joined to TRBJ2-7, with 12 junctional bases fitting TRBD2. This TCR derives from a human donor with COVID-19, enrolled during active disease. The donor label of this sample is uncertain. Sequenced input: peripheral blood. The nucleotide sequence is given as TGTGCCAGCAGCTTAGCTGGGCTAGCGGGAGGGTACGAGCAGTACTTC. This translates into CASSLAGLAGGYEQYF.